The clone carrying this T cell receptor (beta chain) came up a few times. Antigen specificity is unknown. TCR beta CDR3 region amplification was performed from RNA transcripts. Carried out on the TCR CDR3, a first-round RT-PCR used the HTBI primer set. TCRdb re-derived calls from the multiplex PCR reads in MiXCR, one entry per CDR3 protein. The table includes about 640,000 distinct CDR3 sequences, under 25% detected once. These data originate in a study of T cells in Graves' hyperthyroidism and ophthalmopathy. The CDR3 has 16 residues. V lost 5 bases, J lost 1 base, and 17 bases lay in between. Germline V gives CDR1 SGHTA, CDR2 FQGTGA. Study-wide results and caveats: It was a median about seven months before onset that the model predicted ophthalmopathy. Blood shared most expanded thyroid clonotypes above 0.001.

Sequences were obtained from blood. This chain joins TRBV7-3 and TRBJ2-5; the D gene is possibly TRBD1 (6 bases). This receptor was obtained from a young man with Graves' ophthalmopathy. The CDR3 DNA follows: TGTGCCAGCAGCCGCCGCCTCAAGGACAGCCAAGAGACCCAGTACTTC. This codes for CASSRRLKDSQETQYF.